Included here is one T cell receptor (beta chain) sequence, with context. This clonotype occurred a few times. Its antigen target is currently unknown. No base quality values were provided; no much bigger clone lies one nucleotide off. Every donor was a healthy Caucasian. The twin cohort consisted of three pairs of female monozygotic twins, all aged 18 to 29 years. Positive isolation kits from Invitrogen were used to isolate CD4+ and CD8+ T cell populations. The data were obtained in a study of identical twins (TCRdb year 2016). Context from the whole study: TCR alpha and beta repertoires from monozygotic twins, unrelated adults of various ages and cord blood were deep-sequenced to test whether fetal clonotypes persist. To rule out contamination, the twin experiments were replicated at different times with different library preparation protocols. Study-wide conclusions, independent of this receptor: Out-of-frame TCR alpha sequences shared between twins showed an excess of low generation-probability sequences compared with coincidental sharing between unrelated individuals. Invariant T cells such as MAIT and iNKT could partly confound zero-insertion analyses, though diverse VJ usage argued against this for most clonotypes. Fewer insertions were carried by abundant cord blood beta clonotypes; a weaker similar trend was observed in young adult naive repertoires, while no such trend was observed in memory repertoires. Excess twin sharing in beta out-of-frame sequences was weaker because fewer shared sequences lowered the signal-to-noise ratio. Recombination models systematically underestimated out-of-frame TCR alpha sharing in monozygotic twins but agreed with sharing between unrelated individuals. Conclusions relied on cross-sectional statistical analysis, since the same donors could not be followed over many years.

Receptor libraries were prepared by 5' RACE. The instrument was an Illumina HiSeq 2000. A universal primer binding site was added through template switching, and the final cDNA carried a unique molecular identifier so that TCR cDNA molecules could be counted accurately. First-strand cDNA for TCR alpha and beta chains was synthesized from specific primers in the conserved constant-segment region. Each cDNA library was double barcoded, with a SMART-Mk sample barcode plus Illumina barcodes, to control for contamination. Two successive PCR steps introduced TruSeq adapter sequences along with Illumina sample barcodes. The Illumina HiSeq platform was used with custom primers to sequence TCR alpha and beta cDNA libraries. The authors processed their data as follows. Unique molecular identifiers were extracted from raw reads with MiGEC, and CDR3 positions were determined with MiXCR. Recombination models were inferred per individual with the repgenHMM and IGoR tools using an EM algorithm. The tcR package in R was used for shared clonotype analysis, with sharing normalized by the product of cloneset sizes. To study raw recombination without the effects of thymic and clonal selection, out-of-frame nonproductive sequences were analyzed. The public sequencing data were trimmed at Q25 with fastp and processed into clonotypes with MiXCR by TCRdb, which kept only in-frame beta chains. Each record represents a unique CDR3 protein, reported with the most common genes and DNA among its rows. These V and J calls derive from TCRdb rather than the authors' analysis. The sample table shows hundreds of thousands of distinct CDR3 sequences, and about 24% are seen once. Of the sample, about 2.7% falls within the top ten clones.

Sequences DFQATT (CDR1) and SNEGSKA (CDR2) are obtained from the germline V gene (reference sequence). Spanning cysteine to phenylalanine, the CDR3 consists of 14 amino acids. The sequence is cut down to CDR3 DNA, 42 bases in frame from base 1. The trim is 1 base for V and 1 base for J, with a gap of 9 bases between the germline ends. These records were also assigned to another study, of T cells expressing NK-cell markers. From that second study: In sorted CD3+CD56+NKG2C+, CD3+CD56+NKG2C- and CD3+CD56-NKG2C+ T-cell subsets from several donors, TCR beta-chain repertoires were profiled. Among the eight sequenced donors, only one was HCMV-seronegative, while the other seven were HCMV-seropositive. In several experiments an anti-gammadeltaTCR antibody was added to restrict sorting to alphabetaTCR-expressing T cells. For several donors, the dominant CD3+CD56+NKG2C+ clonotypes were among the top 10 CD8+ clonotypes and accounted for about 1.0-7.0% of CD8+ T cells. Those dominant clonotypes were again the most abundant among CD3+CD56-NKG2C+ cells in a handful of donors, at roughly 25-65%. Whether the expanded NKG2C-expressing T cell clones were specific for HCMV antigens remained unclear. The eight sequenced donors were randomly selected healthy volunteers, three men and five women. A commercial ELISA kit detecting HCMV-specific IgG in serum was used to determine HCMV serostatus. MIGEC was used to demultiplex reads and group the reads by UMI, and MiTCR was used to assemble and quantify clonotypes. Only TCR cDNA sequences supported by at least two reads were kept to exclude erroneous sequences. The tcR package was used for downstream repertoire analysis, and clonotypes were matched across fractions by CDR3 nucleotide sequence plus V segment. VDJmatch was used to annotate antigen specificity against VDJdb, with one amino acid substitution allowed in CDR3.

The TCR comes from a woman in her late teens or twenties in good health. This sequence uses TRBV20-1 and TRBJ2-3; the D gene cannot be resolved reliably. The sample consisted of CD4+ T cells sorted from blood. The nucleotides read TGCAGTGCTAGAGGGCACCCGGGCACAGATACGCAGTATTTT. It encodes CSARGHPGTDTQYF.